A selection of T cell receptor beta chains follows, all from one sample in a study of CD8 T cells in ankylosing spondylitis. TCRdb independently ran MiXCR on the 5' RACE reads; one entry per CDR3 protein. This sample has under 450,000 distinct CDR3 sequences, with 17% found just once. The material sequenced was blood, either unsorted or a sorted T cell fraction (not recorded which). The receptors stem from a male donor with ankylosing spondylitis. CDR3s include the opening cysteine and the closing phenylalanine or tryptophan. D genes are given only for firm matches. Some rows mark clone size as missing; the rest say once, few, many or name a class of expanded clone.

d_call	j_call	v_call	clone_size	cdr3_aa	cdr3_nt
TRBD1	TRBJ1-1	TRBV6-1	.	CASIPTGAAEAFF	TGTGCCAGCATCCCGACAGGGGCGGCTGAAGCTTTCTTT
TRBD1	TRBJ2-7	TRBV10-2	.	CASTPDRVHEQYF	TGCGCCAGCACTCCCGACAGGGTGCACGAGCAGTACTTC
.	TRBJ1-2	TRBV12-3/TRBV12-4	many	CASSLLGSNYGYTF	TGTGCCAGCAGTTTATTGGGTTCTAACTATGGCTACACCTTC
TRBD2	TRBJ2-7	TRBV11-1	.	CASSSGLAGRHEQYF	TGTGCCAGCAGCTCCGGACTAGCGGGACGTCATGAGCAGTACTTC
.	TRBJ2-4	TRBV7-9	few	CASTVGVAKNIQYF	TGTGCCAGCACCGTTGGGGTAGCCAAAAACATTCAGTACTTC
.	TRBJ1-5	TRBV6-1	.	CASSSLSGNNQPQHF	TGTGCCAGCAGCAGTCTTTCGGGAAACAATCAGCCCCAGCATTTT
TRBD1	TRBJ2-2	TRBV6-1	few	CASSLGRPTGGYTGELFF	TGTGCCAGCAGCCTTGGGAGGCCGACAGGGGGTTACACCGGGGAGCTGTTTTTT
.	TRBJ2-7	TRBV4-1	few	CASSQLGGGLGEQYF	TGCGCCAGCAGCCAGTTGGGCGGGGGCCTCGGCGAGCAGTACTTC
TRBD1	TRBJ2-1	TRBV7-2	many	CASSLVGTTGNEQFF	TGTGCCAGCAGCTTAGTAGGGACGACAGGGAATGAGCAGTTCTTC
.	TRBJ1-1	TRBV4-3	few	CASSQSGDREKAFF	TGCGCCAGCAGCCAATCGGGAGACAGAGAAAAAGCTTTCTTT
TRBD2	TRBJ2-7	TRBV15	few	CATSATGASGTYEQYF	TGTGCCACCAGCGCAACGGGAGCTAGCGGAACCTACGAGCAGTACTTC
.	TRBJ2-1	TRBV14	.	CASSQGSAYNEQFF	TGTGCCAGCAGCCAAGGTTCGGCTTACAATGAGCAGTTCTTC
.	TRBJ2-2	TRBV11-2	few	CASSLPPGVTGELFF	TGTGCCAGCAGCTTACCTCCAGGGGTCACCGGGGAGCTGTTTTTT
.	TRBJ1-6	TRBV28	.	CASRFTGHGSPLHF	TGTGCCAGCAGATTCACAGGGCATGGATCACCCCTCCACTTT
.	TRBJ2-7	TRBV5-1	many	CASSDLQDQYF	TGCGCCAGCAGCGACCTACAGGACCAGTACTTC
TRBD2	TRBJ2-2	TRBV12-3/TRBV12-4	few	CASSPRVLAGGGELFF	TGTGCCAGCAGTCCCCGGGTCCTAGCGGGGGGTGGGGAGCTGTTTTTT
.	TRBJ2-7	TRBV5-1	.	CASSLRRDPNEQYF	TGCGCCAGCAGCTTGAGAAGGGACCCCAACGAGCAGTACTTC
.	TRBJ1-2	TRBV27	.	CASSFQGSLLKGYGYTF	TGTGCCAGCAGTTTTCAAGGGTCGCTTTTGAAGGGATATGGCTACACCTTC
.	TRBJ2-5	TRBV27	.	CASSIETQYF	TGTGCCAGCAGTATAGAGACCCAGTACTTC
TRBD1	TRBJ2-2	TRBV12-3/TRBV12-4	few	CASSFFLDRAAGELFF	TGTGCCAGCAGTTTCTTTTTGGACAGGGCTGCCGGGGAGCTGTTTTTT
.	TRBJ2-7	TRBV2	few	CASSEAWQSYEQYF	TGTGCCAGCAGTGAAGCCTGGCAGTCGTACGAGCAGTACTTC
.	TRBJ1-1	TRBV5-5	few	CASSLGRVRDTEAFF	TGTGCCAGCAGCTTGGGGAGGGTAAGGGACACTGAAGCTTTCTTT
.	TRBJ2-5	TRBV4-1	.	CASSQDRRGGQETQYF	TGCGCCAGCAGCCAAGATAGAAGGGGAGGCCAAGAGACCCAGTACTTC
TRBD2	TRBJ2-1	TRBV5-1	.	CAAGLAGTDEQFF	TGCGCTGCTGGCCTAGCGGGAACGGATGAGCAGTTCTTC
TRBD1	TRBJ2-7	TRBV18	.	CASSPNPTGTYEQYF	TGTGCCAGCTCACCAAACCCGACAGGGACCTACGAGCAGTACTTC
.	TRBJ1-3	TRBV20-1	.	CSARAPQVSSGNTIYF	TGCAGTGCTAGAGCCCCCCAGGTCAGCTCTGGAAACACCATATATTTT
.	TRBJ1-4	TRBV5-1	many	CASKPGGGGEKLFF	TGCGCCAGCAAACCGGGGGGAGGTGGTGAAAAACTGTTTTTT
TRBD2	TRBJ2-7	TRBV7-2	.	CASSPYSGAYEQYF	TGTGCCAGCAGCCCCTATAGCGGGGCCTACGAGCAGTACTTC
.	TRBJ1-1	TRBV29-1	.	CSVMGTTEAFF	TGCAGCGTAATGGGTACAACTGAAGCTTTCTTT
.	TRBJ2-3	TRBV20-1	.	CSASALAQSTDTQYF	TGCAGTGCTAGTGCCCTAGCCCAAAGCACAGATACGCAGTATTTT
TRBD1	TRBJ1-4	TRBV10-3	.	CAISESETGTVGEKLFF	TGTGCCATCAGTGAGAGCGAAACCGGGACAGTGGGTGAAAAACTGTTTTTT
TRBD2	TRBJ2-2	TRBV7-6	few	CASSSWTSGRGSTGELFF	TGTGCCAGCAGCTCCTGGACTAGCGGGAGAGGCTCTACCGGGGAGCTGTTTTTT
TRBD1	TRBJ2-7	TRBV12-3/TRBV12-4	once	CASSFVIPGGDYEQYF	TGTGCCAGCAGTTTTGTTATCCCAGGGGGAGACTACGAGCAGTACTTC
.	TRBJ1-1	TRBV20-1	many	CSARVPEGNAEAFF	TGCAGTGCTAGAGTTCCCGAAGGGAACGCTGAAGCTTTCTTT
TRBD1	TRBJ1-5	TRBV12-3/TRBV12-4	many	CASSLGRGRFQPQHF	TGTGCCAGCAGTTTAGGCAGGGGGCGTTTTCAGCCCCAGCATTTT
.	TRBJ2-7	TRBV5-1	many	CASSYRSIDQAYEQYF	TGCGCCAGCAGCTATAGGTCCATAGACCAAGCCTACGAGCAGTACTTC
.	TRBJ1-1	TRBV7-2	few	CASSFKPMNTEAFF	TGTGCCAGCAGCTTTAAACCCATGAACACTGAAGCTTTCTTT
TRBD2	TRBJ2-7	TRBV3-1	.	CASSDGLAGPNEQYF	TGTGCCAGCAGCGACGGACTAGCGGGGCCTAACGAGCAGTACTTC
TRBD2	TRBJ2-7	TRBV7-9	once	CASSAGLAGVSYEQYF	TGTGCCAGCAGCGCGGGACTAGCGGGAGTCTCCTACGAGCAGTACTTC
.	TRBJ2-1	TRBV10-3	many	CAISASGPYNEQFF	TGTGCCATCAGTGCAAGCGGGCCGTACAATGAGCAGTTCTTC
.	TRBJ2-2	TRBV7-3	.	CASSSGPGNTGELFF	TGTGCCAGCAGCTCCGGACCGGGAAACACCGGGGAGCTGTTTTTT
.	TRBJ1-5	TRBV7-2	few	CASSLDGTQPQHF	TGTGCCAGCAGCTTAGATGGGACGCAGCCCCAGCATTTT
TRBD1	TRBJ2-7	TRBV12-3/TRBV12-4	few	CASTLSGTGGRYEQYF	TGTGCCAGCACCCTCTCGGGGACAGGGGGCCGGTACGAGCAGTACTTC
.	TRBJ2-7	TRBV5-1	.	CASSLEAHSYEQYF	TGCGCCAGCAGCTTGGAGGCACATTCCTACGAGCAGTACTTC
.	TRBJ2-2	TRBV6-2/TRBV6-3	few	CAGGQGLPGELFF	TGTGCCGGGGGGCAGGGTCTACCCGGGGAGCTGTTTTTT
.	TRBJ1-6	TRBV5-1	few	CASRRDNSNSPLHF	TGCGCCAGTCGCAGGGACAACTCTAATTCACCCCTCCACTTT
.	TRBJ1-1	TRBV28	many	CASPPLSGDMNTEAFF	TGTGCCAGCCCCCCCTTGTCAGGGGACATGAACACTGAAGCTTTCTTT
.	TRBJ2-3	TRBV20-1	.	CSAAGSGTDTQYF	TGCAGTGCTGCTGGATCGGGCACAGATACGCAGTATTTT